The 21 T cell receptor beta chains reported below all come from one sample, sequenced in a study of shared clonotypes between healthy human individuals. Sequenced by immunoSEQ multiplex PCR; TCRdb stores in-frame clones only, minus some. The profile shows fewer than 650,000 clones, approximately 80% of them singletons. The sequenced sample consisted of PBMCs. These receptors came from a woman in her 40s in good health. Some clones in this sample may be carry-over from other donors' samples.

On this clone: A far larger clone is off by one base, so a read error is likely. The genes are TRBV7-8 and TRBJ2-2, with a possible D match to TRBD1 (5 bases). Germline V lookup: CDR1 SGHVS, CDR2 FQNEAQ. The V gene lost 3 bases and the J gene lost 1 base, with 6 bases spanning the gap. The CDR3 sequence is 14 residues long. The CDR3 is CASSFDRNTGELFF. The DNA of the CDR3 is TGTGCCAGCAGCTTCGACAGGAACACCGGGGAGCTGTTTTTT.

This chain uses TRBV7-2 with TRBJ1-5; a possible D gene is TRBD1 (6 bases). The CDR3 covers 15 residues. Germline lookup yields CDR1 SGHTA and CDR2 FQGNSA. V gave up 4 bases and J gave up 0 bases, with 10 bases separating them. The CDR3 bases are TGTGCCAGCAGCTCGACAGGCCCTAGCAATCAGCCCCAGCATTTT. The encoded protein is CASSSTGPSNQPQHF.

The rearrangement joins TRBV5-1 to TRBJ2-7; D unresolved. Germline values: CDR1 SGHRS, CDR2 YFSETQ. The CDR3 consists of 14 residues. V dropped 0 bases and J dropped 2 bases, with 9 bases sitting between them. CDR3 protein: CASSLDLLTYEQYF. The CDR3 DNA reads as TGCGCCAGCAGCTTGGACCTACTTACCTACGAGCAGTACTTC.

The CDR3 loop is CAISEGVRHGYTF. The CDR3 DNA reads TGTGCCATCAGTGAGGGTGTTCGTCATGGCTACACCTTC. The chain recombines TRBV10-3 with TRBJ1-2; D is uncertain. Trimming pared 2 bases from V and 6 bases from J, leaving 10 bases between. Germline CDR1 reads ENHRY; CDR2 reads SYGVKD. This CDR3 region has 13 residues.

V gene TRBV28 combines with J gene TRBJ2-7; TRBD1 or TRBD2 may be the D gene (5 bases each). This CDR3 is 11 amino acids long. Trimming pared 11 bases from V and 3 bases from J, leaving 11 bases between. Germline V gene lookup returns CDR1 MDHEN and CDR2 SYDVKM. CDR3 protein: CARQRSYEQYF. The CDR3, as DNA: TGTGCCCGACAGCGGAGCTACGAGCAGTACTTC.

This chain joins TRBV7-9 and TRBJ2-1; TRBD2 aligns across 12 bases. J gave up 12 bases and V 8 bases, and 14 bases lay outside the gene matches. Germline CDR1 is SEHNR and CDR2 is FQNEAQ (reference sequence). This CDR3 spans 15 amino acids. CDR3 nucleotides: TGTGCCAGCTCCCAGGGGGCTAGCGGGAGGGCCGGGCAGTTCTTC. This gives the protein CASSQGASGRAGQFF.

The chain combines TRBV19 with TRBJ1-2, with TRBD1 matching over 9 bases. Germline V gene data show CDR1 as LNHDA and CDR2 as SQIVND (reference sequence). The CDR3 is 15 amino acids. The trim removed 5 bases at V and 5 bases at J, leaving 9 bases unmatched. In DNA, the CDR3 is TGTGCCAGTAGTTACCGGGACAGGGTTGGATATGGCTACACCTTC. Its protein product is CASSYRDRVGYGYTF.

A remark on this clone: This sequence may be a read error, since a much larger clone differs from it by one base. CDR3: CASSFALDTEAFF. The CDR3 DNA follows: TGTGCCAGCAGCTTCGCCCTGGACACTGAAGCTTTCTTT. The chain couples TRBV7-5 to TRBJ1-1. TRBV7-5 is an annotated pseudogene. The CDR3 is 13 residues long.

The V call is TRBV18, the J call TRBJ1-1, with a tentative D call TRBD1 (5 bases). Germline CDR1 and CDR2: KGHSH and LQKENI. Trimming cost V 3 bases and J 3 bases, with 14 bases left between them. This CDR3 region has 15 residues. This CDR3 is CASSPVVGGDTEAFF. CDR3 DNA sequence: TGTGCCAGCTCACCCGTGGTGGGGGGGGACACTGAAGCTTTCTTT.

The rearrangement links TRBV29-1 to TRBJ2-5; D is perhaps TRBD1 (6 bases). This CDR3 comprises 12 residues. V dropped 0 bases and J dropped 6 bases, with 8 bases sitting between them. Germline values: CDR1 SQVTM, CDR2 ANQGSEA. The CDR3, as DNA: TGCAGCGTTGAAGACAGGGGACAGACCCAGTACTTC. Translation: CSVEDRGQTQYF.

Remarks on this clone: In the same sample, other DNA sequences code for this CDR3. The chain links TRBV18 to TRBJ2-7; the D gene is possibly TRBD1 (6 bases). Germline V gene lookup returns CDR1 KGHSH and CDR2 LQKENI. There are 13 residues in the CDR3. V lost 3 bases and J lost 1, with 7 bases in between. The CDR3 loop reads CASSPGQSYEQYF. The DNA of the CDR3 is TGTGCCAGCTCACCCGGACAGTCCTACGAGCAGTACTTC.

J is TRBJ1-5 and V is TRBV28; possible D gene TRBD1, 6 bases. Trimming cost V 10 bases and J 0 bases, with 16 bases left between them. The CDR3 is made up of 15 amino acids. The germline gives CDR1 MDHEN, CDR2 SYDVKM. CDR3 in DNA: TGTGCCACCAAGGGGGGTCGGGTTAGCAATCAGCCCCAGCATTTT. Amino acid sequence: CATKGGRVSNQPQHF.

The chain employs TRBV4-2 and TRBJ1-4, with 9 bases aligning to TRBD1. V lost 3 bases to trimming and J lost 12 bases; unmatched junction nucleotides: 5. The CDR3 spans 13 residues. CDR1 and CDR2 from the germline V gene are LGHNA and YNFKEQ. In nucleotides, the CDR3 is TGTGCCAGCAGCCATCGCGACAGGGGGGAACTGTTTTTT. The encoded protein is CASSHRDRGELFF.

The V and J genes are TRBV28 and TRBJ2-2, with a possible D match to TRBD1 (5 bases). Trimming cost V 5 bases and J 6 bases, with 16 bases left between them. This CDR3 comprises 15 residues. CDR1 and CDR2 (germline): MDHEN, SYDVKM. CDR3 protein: CASSGHPRIPGELFF. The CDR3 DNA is TGTGCCAGCAGTGGACACCCGAGAATCCCCGGGGAGCTGTTTTTT.

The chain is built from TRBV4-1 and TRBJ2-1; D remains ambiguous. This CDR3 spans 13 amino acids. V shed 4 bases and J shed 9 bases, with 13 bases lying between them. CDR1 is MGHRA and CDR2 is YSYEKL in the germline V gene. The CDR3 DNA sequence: TGCGCCAGCAGCCGCGATTTCCAGCTTGAGCAGTTCTTC. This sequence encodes CASSRDFQLEQFF.

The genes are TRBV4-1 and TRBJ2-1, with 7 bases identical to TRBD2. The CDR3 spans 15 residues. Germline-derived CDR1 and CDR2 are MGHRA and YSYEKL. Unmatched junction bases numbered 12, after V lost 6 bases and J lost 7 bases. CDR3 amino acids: CASRWGGGPSNEQFF. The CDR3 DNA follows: TGCGCCAGCAGGTGGGGGGGAGGACCAAGTAATGAGCAGTTCTTC.

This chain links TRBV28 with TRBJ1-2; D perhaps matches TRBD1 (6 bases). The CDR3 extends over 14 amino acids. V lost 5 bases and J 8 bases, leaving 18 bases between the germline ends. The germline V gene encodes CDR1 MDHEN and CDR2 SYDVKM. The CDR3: CASSPGTLVSGYTF. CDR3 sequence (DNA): TGTGCCAGCAGTCCCGGGACACTGGTTTCGGGCTACACCTTC.

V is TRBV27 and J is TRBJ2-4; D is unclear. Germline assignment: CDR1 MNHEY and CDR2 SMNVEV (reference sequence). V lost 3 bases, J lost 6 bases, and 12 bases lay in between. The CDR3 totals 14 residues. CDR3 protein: CASSLPRRSNIQYF. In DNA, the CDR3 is TGTGCCAGCAGTTTGCCCCGACGATCAAACATTCAGTACTTC.

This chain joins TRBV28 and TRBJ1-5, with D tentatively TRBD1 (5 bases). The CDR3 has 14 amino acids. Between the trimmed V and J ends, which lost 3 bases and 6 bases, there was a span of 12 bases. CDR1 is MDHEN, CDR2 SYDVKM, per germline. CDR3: CASSLGGGAQPQHF. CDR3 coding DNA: TGTGCCAGCAGTTTGGGTGGAGGGGCTCAGCCCCAGCATTTT.

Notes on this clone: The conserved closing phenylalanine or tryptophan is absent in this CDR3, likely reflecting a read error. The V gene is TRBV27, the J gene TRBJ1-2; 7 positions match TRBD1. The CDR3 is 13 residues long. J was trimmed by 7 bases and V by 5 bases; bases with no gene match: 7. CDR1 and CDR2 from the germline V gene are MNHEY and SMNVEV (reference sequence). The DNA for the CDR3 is TGTGCCAGCAGTCCAGGGGGTAGGGGTGGCTACACCCTC. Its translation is CASSPGGRGGYTL.

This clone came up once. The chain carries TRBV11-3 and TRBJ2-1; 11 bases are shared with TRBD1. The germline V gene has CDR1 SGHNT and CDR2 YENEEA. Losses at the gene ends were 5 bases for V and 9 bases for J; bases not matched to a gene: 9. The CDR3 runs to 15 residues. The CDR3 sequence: CASSAGQGAPGEQFF. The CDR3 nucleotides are TGTGCCAGCAGCGCCGGACAGGGGGCCCCGGGTGAGCAGTTCTTC.